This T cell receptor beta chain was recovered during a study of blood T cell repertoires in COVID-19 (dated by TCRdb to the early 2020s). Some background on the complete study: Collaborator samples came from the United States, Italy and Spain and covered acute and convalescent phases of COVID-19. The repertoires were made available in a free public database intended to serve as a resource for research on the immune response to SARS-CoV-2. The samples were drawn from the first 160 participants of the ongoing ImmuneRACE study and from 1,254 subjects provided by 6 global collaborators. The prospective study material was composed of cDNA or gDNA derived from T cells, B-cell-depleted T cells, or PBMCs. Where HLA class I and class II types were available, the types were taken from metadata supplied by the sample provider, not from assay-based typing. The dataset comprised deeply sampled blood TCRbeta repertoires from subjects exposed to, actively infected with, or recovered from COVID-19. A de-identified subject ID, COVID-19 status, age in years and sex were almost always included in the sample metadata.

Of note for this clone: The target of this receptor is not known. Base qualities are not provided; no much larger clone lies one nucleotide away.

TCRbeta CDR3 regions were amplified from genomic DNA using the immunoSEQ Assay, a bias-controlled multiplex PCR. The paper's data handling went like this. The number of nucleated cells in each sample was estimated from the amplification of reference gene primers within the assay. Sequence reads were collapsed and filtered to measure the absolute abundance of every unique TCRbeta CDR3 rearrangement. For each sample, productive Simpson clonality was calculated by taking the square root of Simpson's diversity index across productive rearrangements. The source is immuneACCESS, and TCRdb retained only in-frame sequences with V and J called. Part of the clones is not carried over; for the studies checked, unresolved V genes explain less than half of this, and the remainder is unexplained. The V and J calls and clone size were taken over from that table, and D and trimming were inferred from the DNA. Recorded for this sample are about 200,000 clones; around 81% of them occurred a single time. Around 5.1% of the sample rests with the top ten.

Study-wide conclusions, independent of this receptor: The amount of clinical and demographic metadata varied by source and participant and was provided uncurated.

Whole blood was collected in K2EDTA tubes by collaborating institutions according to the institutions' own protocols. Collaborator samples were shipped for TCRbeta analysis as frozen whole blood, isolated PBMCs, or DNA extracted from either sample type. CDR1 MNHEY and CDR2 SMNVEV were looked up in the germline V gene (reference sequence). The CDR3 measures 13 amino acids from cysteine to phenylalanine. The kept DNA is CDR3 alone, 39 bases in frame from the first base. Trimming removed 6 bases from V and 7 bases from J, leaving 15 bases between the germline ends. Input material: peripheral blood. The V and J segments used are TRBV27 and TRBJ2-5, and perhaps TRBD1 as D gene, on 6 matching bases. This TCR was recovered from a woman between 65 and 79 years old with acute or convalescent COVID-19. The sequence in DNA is TGTGCCAGCAGCCCCAGGGGTGTAGGGACCCAGTACTTC. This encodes CASSPRGVGTQYF.